The clone carrying this T cell receptor (beta chain) was detected a few times. Its antigen is undetermined. The record originates from a study of human T cells and chemical hapten exposure. For the study at large: 2% DPC applied to an approximately 2 cm by approximately 2 cm arm area sensitized donors. Points from the study as a whole: Counts of TCRs expanded at PT1 correlated positively with patch test score.

Germline CDR1 reads LNHDA; CDR2 reads SQIVND (reference sequence). V was pared by 6 bases and J by 1 base, with 9 bases between. The CDR3 covers 13 residues. Within the library, unique molecular identifiers were attached to each individual cDNA molecule. Under the authors' procedure: Samples held a median of approximately 96,000 TCRs, range roughly 20,000–700,000. Using its own MiXCR run on the RACE reads, TCRdb lists one record per CDR3 protein. TCRdb assigned the V and J calls; the authors' analysis was not used. The sample consists of over 50,000 distinct CDR3 sequences, 11% of them appearing once. Time point described: patch test 1, 2 weeks after DPC sensitization. Treatment meaning: therapeutic diphenylcyclopropenone sensitization with weekly scalp DPC. The authors' total RNA extraction used unfractionated whole blood.

The gene calls are TRBV19 and TRBJ1-1, with D uncertain. This specimen was whole blood, taken in connection with sensitization to the hapten diphenylcyclopropenone (DPC). The clonotype was recovered from a woman between 35 and 50 years old with alopecia areata. Some clones in this sample may be carry-over from other donors' samples. The CDR3 bases are TGTGCCAGTAGCAAGGGTGGGAACACTGAAGCTTTCTTT. Protein: CASSKGGNTEAFF.